This T cell receptor (beta chain) originates from a study of blood T cells in healthy people across ages. Study background: Template-switching capture recovered about one barcoded beta molecule per two T cells.

The CDR3 is 15 residues long. Trimming removed 6 bases from V and 4 bases from J, with 16 bases in between. CDR1 MNHEY and CDR2 SVGEGT come from the germline V gene. Using a J-beta primer mix together with a sample-barcoded 5' primer, a second PCR was run for roughly 7 to 12 cycles. TCRdb reanalysed the 5' RACE reads using MiXCR and keeps one entry per CDR3 protein. The repertoire has fewer than 700,000 distinct CDR3 sequences, roughly 48% of them found once; the top ten carry roughly 25%. This TCR derives from a man of 80 years or more in good health. The chain carries TRBV6-2 or TRBV6-3 and TRBJ1-5; perhaps TRBD1 as D (5 bases). Sequencing used blood. In DNA form, the CDR3 reads TGTGCCAGCAGAAAACCGGGACCGATGAATCAGCCCCAGCATTTT. This translates into CASRKPGPMNQPQHF.